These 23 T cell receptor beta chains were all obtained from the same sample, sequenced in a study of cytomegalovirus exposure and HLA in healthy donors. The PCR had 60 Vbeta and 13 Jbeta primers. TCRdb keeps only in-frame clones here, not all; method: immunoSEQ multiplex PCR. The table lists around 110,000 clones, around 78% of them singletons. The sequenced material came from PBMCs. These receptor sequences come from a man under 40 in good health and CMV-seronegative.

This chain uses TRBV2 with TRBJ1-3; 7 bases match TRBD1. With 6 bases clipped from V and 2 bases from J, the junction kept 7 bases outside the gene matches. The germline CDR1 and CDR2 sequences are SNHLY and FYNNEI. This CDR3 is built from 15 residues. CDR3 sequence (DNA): TGTGCCAGCAGCCCAGACAGGGTGACTGGAAACACCATATATTTT. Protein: CASSPDRVTGNTIYF.

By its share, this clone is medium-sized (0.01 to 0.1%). The CDR3 here is CASSIPSSNQPQHF. CDR3 sequence (DNA): TGTGCCAGTAGTATACCCTCCTCCAATCAGCCCCAGCATTTT. The chain recombines TRBV19 with TRBJ1-5; D is ambiguous. The CDR3 length is 14 residues. Trimming removed 2 bases from V and 3 bases from J, with 8 bases in between. Germline V gene data show CDR1 as LNHDA and CDR2 as SQIVND (reference sequence).

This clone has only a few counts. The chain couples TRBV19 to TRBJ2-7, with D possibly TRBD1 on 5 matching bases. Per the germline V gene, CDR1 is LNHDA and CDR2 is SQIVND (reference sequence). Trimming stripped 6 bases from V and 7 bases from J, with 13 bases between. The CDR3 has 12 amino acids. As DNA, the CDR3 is TGTGCCAGTAGCATGGGTGGGGCGGAGCAGTACTTC. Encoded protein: CASSMGGAEQYF.

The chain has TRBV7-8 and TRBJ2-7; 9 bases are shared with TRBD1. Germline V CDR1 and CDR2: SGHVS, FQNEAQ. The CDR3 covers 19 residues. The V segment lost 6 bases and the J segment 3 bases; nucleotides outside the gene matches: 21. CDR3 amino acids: CASSYTLSPAGTGHYEQYF. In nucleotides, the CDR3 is TGTGCCAGCAGTTATACGCTGAGCCCCGCCGGGACAGGGCACTACGAGCAGTACTTC. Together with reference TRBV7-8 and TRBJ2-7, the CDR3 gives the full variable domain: GAGVSQSPRYKVAKRGQDVALRCDPISGHVSLFWYQQALGQGPEFLTYFQNEAQLDKSGLPSDRFFAERPEGSVSTLKIQRTQQEDSAVYLCASSYTLSPAGTGHYEQYFGPGTRLTVT.

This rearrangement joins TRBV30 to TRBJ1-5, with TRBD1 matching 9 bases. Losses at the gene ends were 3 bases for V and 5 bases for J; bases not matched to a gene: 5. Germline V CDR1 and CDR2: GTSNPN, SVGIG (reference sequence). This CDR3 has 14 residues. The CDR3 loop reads CAWSAGTGYQPQHF. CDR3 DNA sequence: TGTGCCTGGAGCGCGGGGACAGGGTATCAGCCCCAGCATTTT.

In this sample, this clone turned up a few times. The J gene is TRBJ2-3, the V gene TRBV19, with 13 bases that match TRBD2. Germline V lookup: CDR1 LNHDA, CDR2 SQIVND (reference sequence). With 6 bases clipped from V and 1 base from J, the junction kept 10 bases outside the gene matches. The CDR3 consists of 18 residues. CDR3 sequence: CASSRLAGGYPGTDTQYF. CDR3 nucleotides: TGTGCCAGTAGCCGACTAGCGGGAGGTTATCCTGGCACAGATACGCAGTATTTT.

The CDR3 nucleotides read TGTGCCACCCAGTTAGGAGGATCCCCACACAATGAGCAGTTCTTC. Translation gives CATQLGGSPHNEQFF. This chain joins TRBV6-5 and TRBJ2-1; D is perhaps TRBD2 (5 bases). The CDR3 extends over 15 amino acids. Trimming stripped 10 bases from V and 5 bases from J, with 21 bases between. Germline lookup yields CDR1 MNHEY and CDR2 SVGAGI.

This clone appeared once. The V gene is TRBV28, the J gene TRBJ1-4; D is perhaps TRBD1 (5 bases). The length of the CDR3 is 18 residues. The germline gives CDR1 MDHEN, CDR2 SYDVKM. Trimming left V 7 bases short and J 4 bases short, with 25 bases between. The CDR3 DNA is TGTGCCAGCACCCGTGGAAGGCGGGGGGTCAAGGTTAATGAAAAACTGTTTTTT. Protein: CASTRGRRGVKVNEKLFF.

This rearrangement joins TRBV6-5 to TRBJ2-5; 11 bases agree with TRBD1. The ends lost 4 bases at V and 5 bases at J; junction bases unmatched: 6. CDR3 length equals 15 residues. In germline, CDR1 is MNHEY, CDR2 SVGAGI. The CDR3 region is CASSSRTGGVETQYF. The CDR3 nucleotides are TGTGCCAGCAGTTCTCGGACAGGGGGCGTCGAGACCCAGTACTTC.

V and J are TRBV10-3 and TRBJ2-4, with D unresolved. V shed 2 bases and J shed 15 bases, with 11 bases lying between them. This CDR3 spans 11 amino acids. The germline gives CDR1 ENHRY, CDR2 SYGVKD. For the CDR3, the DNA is TGTGCCATCAGTGAGGCAGGCCCCCTGTACTTC. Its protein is CAISEAGPLYF.

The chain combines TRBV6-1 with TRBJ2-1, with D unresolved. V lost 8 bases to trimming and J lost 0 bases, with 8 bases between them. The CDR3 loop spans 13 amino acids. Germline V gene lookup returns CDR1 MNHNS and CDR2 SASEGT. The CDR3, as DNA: TGTGCCAGCCAGTTAGCCTCCTACAATGAGCAGTTCTTC. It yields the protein CASQLASYNEQFF.

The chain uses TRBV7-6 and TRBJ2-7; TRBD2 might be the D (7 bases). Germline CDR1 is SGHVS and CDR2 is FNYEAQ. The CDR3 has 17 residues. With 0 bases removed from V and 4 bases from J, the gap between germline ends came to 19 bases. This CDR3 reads CASSLAGSGGGKYEQYF. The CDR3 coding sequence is TGTGCCAGCAGCTTAGCGGGATCGGGCGGGGGCAAGTACGAGCAGTACTTC.

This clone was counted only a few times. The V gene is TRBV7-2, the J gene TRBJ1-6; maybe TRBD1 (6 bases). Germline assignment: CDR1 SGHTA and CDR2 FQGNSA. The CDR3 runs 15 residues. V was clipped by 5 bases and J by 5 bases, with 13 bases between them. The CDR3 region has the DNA TGTGCCAGCAGCAGGGGGGGACGGAATAATTCACCCCTCCACTTT. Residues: CASSRGGRNNSPLHF.

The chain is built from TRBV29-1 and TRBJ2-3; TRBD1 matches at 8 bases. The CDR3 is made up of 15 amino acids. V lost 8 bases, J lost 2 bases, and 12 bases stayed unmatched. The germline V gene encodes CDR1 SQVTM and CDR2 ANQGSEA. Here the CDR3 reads CSSGPGTGDTDTQYF. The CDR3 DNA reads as TGCAGCTCTGGCCCCGGGACAGGAGACACAGATACGCAGTATTTT.

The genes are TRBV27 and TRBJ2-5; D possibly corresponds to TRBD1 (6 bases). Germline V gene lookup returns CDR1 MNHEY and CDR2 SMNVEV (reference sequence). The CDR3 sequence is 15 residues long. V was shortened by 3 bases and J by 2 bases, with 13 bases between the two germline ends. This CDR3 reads CASSFSQGNQETQYF. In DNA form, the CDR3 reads TGTGCCAGCAGTTTCTCACAGGGTAATCAAGAGACCCAGTACTTC.

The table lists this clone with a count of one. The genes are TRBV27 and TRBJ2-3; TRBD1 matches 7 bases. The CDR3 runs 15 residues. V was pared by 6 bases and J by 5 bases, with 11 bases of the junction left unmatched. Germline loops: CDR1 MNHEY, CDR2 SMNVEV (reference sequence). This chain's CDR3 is CASRHPDRDGDTQYF. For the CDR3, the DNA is TGTGCCAGCAGGCACCCCGACAGGGATGGAGATACGCAGTATTTT.

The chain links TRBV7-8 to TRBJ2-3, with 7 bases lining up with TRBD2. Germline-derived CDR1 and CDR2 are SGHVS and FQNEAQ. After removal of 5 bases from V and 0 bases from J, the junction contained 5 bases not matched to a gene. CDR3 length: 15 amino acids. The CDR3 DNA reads TGTGCCAGCAGCGGAACTAGCGTTAGCACAGATACGCAGTATTTT. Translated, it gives CASSGTSVSTDTQYF.

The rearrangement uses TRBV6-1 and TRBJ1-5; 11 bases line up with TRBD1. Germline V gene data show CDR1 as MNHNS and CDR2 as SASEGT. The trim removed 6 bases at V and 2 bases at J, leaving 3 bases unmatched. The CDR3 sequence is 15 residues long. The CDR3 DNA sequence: TGTGCCAGCAGCCTGGACAGGGGGCGCAATCAGCCCCAGCATTTT. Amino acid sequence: CASSLDRGRNQPQHF.

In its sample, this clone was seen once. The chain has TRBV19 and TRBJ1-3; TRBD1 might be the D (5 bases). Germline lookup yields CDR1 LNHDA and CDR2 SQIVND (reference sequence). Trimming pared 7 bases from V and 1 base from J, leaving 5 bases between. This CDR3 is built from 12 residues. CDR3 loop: CASKGSGNTIYF. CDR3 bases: TGTGCCAGTAAGGGGTCTGGAAACACCATATATTTT.

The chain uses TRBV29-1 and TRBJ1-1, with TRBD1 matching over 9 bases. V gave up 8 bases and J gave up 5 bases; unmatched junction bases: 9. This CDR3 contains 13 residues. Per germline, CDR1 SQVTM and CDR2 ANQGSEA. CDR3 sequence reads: CSTRQGDRTEAFF. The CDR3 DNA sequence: TGCAGCACTAGACAGGGGGACAGGACTGAAGCTTTCTTT.

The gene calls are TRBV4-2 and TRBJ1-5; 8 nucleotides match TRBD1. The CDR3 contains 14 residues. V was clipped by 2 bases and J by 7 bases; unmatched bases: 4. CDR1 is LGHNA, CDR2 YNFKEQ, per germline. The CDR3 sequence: CASSQRTGRQPQHF. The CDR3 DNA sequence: TGTGCCAGCAGCCAACGGACAGGGAGGCAGCCCCAGCATTTT.

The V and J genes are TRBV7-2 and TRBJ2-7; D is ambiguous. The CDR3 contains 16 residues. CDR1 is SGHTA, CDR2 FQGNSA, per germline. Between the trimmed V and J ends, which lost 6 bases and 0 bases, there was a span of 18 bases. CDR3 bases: TGTGCCAGCAGTGTCTCGGCCGGAGCCAGCTCCTACGAGCAGTACTTC. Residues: CASSVSAGASSYEQYF. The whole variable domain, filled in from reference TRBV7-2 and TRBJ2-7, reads GAGVSQSPSNKVTEKGKDVELRCDPISGHTALYWYRQSLGQGLEFLIYFQGNSAPDKSGLPSDRFSAERTGGSVSTLTIQRTQQEDSAVYLCASSVSAGASSYEQYFGPGTRLTVT.

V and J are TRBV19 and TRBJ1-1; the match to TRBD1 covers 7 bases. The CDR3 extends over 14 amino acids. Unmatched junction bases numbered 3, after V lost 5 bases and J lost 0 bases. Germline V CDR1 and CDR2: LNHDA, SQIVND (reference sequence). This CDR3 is CASSPQGVNTEAFF. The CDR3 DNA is TGTGCCAGTAGTCCCCAGGGGGTGAACACTGAAGCTTTCTTT.